The 24 T cell receptor beta chains listed next were all sequenced from one sample in a study of shared clonotypes between healthy human individuals (dated by TCRdb to the early 2020s). The library came from the immunoSEQ multiplex PCR assay. This is the immuneACCESS table as TCRdb keeps it, with only in-frame sequences that have V and J called. A part of the clones is gone; compared with another copy, unresolved V genes explain less than half, and the rest is unexplained. This sample holds nearly 2 million clones; about 95% were observed only once. Of the sample, 0.9% to 1.5% falls within the top ten clones. CD8 naive samples were obtained by positive selection for CCR7 among CD45RO-negative cells, yielding a CD45RA+CCR7+ population from which TemRA cells were excluded. Sequencing was done on a sample of naive CD8+ T cells sorted from blood. The sample's cell subset or site, from its label and the paper: CD45RA+CCR7+. These receptor sequences come from a man in his late teens or twenties in good health.

This chain links TRBV28 with TRBJ2-7, with D perhaps matching TRBD1 (6 bases). V lost 6 bases, J lost 5 bases, and 20 bases lay in between. Germline values: CDR1 MDHEN, CDR2 SYDVKM. The CDR3 sequence is 15 residues long. The CDR3 region has the DNA TGTGCCAGCAGCCCACTTACAGGGATGGCAAACGAGCAGTACTTC. Translating gives CASSPLTGMANEQYF.

Worth noting for this clone: This sample includes further DNA sequences coding for the same CDR3. J is TRBJ2-3 and V is TRBV15; maybe TRBD2 (5 bases). Between the trimmed V and J ends, which lost 0 bases and 3 bases, there was a span of 7 bases. The V gene's germline CDR1 is LNHNV and CDR2 YYDKDF (reference sequence). The CDR3 runs 14 residues. The CDR3 region is CATSRDRGTDTQYF. The CDR3 DNA reads as TGTGCCACCAGCAGAGATCGGGGAACAGATACGCAGTATTTT.

The chain employs TRBV6-5 and TRBJ2-3; 11 bases match TRBD1. The CDR3 length is 16 residues. V dropped 4 bases and J dropped 6; count of bases not matched to a gene: 9. Germline V CDR1 and CDR2: MNHEY, SVGAGI. The CDR3 DNA reads as TGTGCCAGCAGTTCGGGGACAGGGGGATATTTCGATACGCAGTATTTT. Its translation: CASSSGTGGYFDTQYF.

V and J are TRBV5-1 and TRBJ2-7; 9 nucleotides line up with TRBD2. Per the germline V gene, CDR1 is SGHRS and CDR2 is YFSETQ. Trimming at V came to 6 bases and at J to 5 bases, leaving 18 bases not matched to a gene. The CDR3 is 17 residues long. Written as DNA, the CDR3 is TGCGCCAGCACCCCACGGGCGGGAGGGCCCGTTGGCAACGAGCAGTACTTC. Its protein product is CASTPRAGGPVGNEQYF.

In the case of this clone: The sample carries other DNA sequences with the same CDR3. The CDR3 sequence is CSVVGRNTGELFF. Here the CDR3 DNA reads TGCAGCGTTGTGGGGAGGAACACCGGGGAGCTGTTTTTT. This chain connects TRBV29-1 to TRBJ2-2, with D perhaps TRBD2 (5 bases). Trimming cost V 4 bases and J 1 base, with 7 bases left between them. Germline V gene data show CDR1 as SQVTM and CDR2 as ANQGSEA. The CDR3 is made up of 13 amino acids.

This chain links TRBV7-6 with TRBJ2-2; D is unclear. CDR3 size: 13 residues. From germline, CDR1 is SGHVS and CDR2 FNYEAQ. V was clipped by 3 bases and J by 5 bases, with 7 bases between them. The CDR3 reads CASSFFETGELFF. CDR3 coding DNA: TGTGCCAGCAGCTTTTTCGAGACCGGGGAGCTGTTTTTT.

The V call is TRBV6-5, the J call TRBJ2-3; D might be TRBD1 (6 bases). The CDR3 has 14 residues. Germline assignment: CDR1 MNHEY and CDR2 SVGAGI. V was clipped by 1 base and J by 4 bases, with 9 bases between them. In DNA, the CDR3 is TGTGCCAGCAGTTACTACAGGGAAGCAGATACGCAGTATTTT. Encoded protein: CASSYYREADTQYF.

This rearrangement joins TRBV2 to TRBJ1-2, with D uncertain. Trimming stripped 3 bases from V and 1 base from J, with 24 bases between. CDR3 length: 19 residues. Germline assignment: CDR1 SNHLY and CDR2 FYNNEI. CDR3 nucleotides: TGTGCCAGCAGTGAGTTTCCTAACATCTCCCAACTCCTTAACTATGGCTACACCTTC. It encodes CASSEFPNISQLLNYGYTF.

The V and J genes are TRBV27 and TRBJ2-1; no reliable D call. Looked up from germline, CDR1 is MNHEY and CDR2 is SMNVEV (reference sequence). Deletions cut 4 bases from V and 9 bases from J, with 10 bases between. This CDR3 region has 12 residues. The CDR3: CASSYGSTEQFF. The CDR3 coding sequence is TGTGCCAGCAGTTATGGCTCGACTGAGCAGTTCTTC.

Comment on this clone: Within the sample, other DNA sequences also encode this same CDR3. V usage is TRBV6-5 and J usage is TRBJ2-1; D perhaps matches TRBD1 (5 bases). The CDR3 consists of 13 residues. V shed 0 bases and J shed 6 bases, with 6 bases lying between them. Germline CDR1 is MNHEY and CDR2 is SVGAGI. CDR3 amino acids: CASSYSQGNEQFF. In DNA, the CDR3 is TGTGCCAGCAGTTACTCGCAGGGCAATGAGCAGTTCTTC.

This chain joins TRBV7-9 and TRBJ2-5; TRBD2 matches at 10 bases. The CDR3 runs to 15 residues. Per germline, CDR1 SEHNR and CDR2 FQNEAQ (reference sequence). Unmatched junction bases numbered 5, after V lost 4 bases and J lost 3 bases. CDR3 bases: TGTGCCAGCAGCTCGCGAGGGACTAGCGAAGAGACCCAGTACTTC. Encoded protein: CASSSRGTSEETQYF.

This chain joins TRBV9 and TRBJ2-3; no reliable D call. The CDR3 length is 12 residues. Trimming pared 3 bases from V and 4 bases from J, leaving 6 bases between. Germline values: CDR1 SGDLS, CDR2 YYNGEE. The CDR3 loop is CASSDSSDTQYF. The CDR3 bases are TGTGCCAGCAGCGATAGCTCAGATACGCAGTATTTT.

This chain uses TRBV5-6 with TRBJ2-5, with D tentatively TRBD1 or TRBD2 (6 bases each). Germline V gene sequence: CDR1 SGHDT, CDR2 YYEEEE. This CDR3 is built from 14 residues. V shed 3 bases and J shed 2 bases, with 11 bases lying between them. CDR3 DNA sequence: TGTGCCAGCAGCTGGGGGCGGGGTCAAGAGACCCAGTACTTC. Its translation: CASSWGRGQETQYF.

The chain uses TRBV19 and TRBJ2-1; 12 nucleotides line up with TRBD2. In germline, CDR1 is LNHDA, CDR2 SQIVND (reference sequence). V was clipped by 3 bases and J by 3 bases; unmatched bases: 3. This CDR3 region has 16 residues. CDR3 bases: TGTGCCAGTAGTATCGAACTAGCGGGGGGCTACAATGAGCAGTTCTTC. This encodes CASSIELAGGYNEQFF. The entire variable domain, with the rest obtained from reference TRBV19 and TRBJ2-1, is as follows: DGGITQSPKYLFRKEGQNVTLSCEQNLNHDAMYWYRQDPGQGLRLIYYSQIVNDFQKGDIAEGYSVSREKKESFPLTVTSAQKNPTAFYLCASSIELAGGYNEQFFGPGTRLTVL.

The chain couples TRBV29-1 to TRBJ2-1; D possibly corresponds to TRBD2 (6 bases). Trimming pared 1 base from V and 0 bases from J, leaving 10 bases between. CDR3 length: 15 residues. CDR1 is SQVTM, CDR2 ANQGSEA, per germline. DNA for the CDR3: TGCAGCGTTGAAGGCTTCGGGAGCTCCTACAATGAGCAGTTCTTC. The encoded protein is CSVEGFGSSYNEQFF.

The chain carries TRBV2 and TRBJ2-7; 7 bases align to TRBD1. V shed 6 bases and J 0 bases; nucleotides not matched to a gene: 14. Germline loops: CDR1 SNHLY, CDR2 FYNNEI. The CDR3 loop spans 17 amino acids. The CDR3 loop reads CASRLEGTGQFSYEQYF. CDR3 coding DNA: TGTGCCAGCAGACTCGAGGGGACGGGACAGTTCTCCTACGAGCAGTACTTC.

J is TRBJ2-3 and V is TRBV4-1; the D is unclear. The germline V gene has CDR1 MGHRA and CDR2 YSYEKL. Between the trimmed V and J ends, which lost 4 bases and 0 bases, there was a span of 5 bases. CDR3 length: 13 residues. CDR3 region: CASSLSSTDTQYF. The CDR3 DNA follows: TGCGCCAGCAGCCTCTCTAGCACAGATACGCAGTATTTT.

This sequence joins TRBV6-5 and TRBJ2-7, with 7 positions matching TRBD1. The CDR3 sequence is 15 residues long. With 5 bases clipped from V and 2 bases from J, the junction kept 9 bases outside the gene matches. Germline CDR1 reads MNHEY; CDR2 reads SVGAGI. The chain's CDR3 is CASSHEGTETYEQYF. The CDR3 bases are TGTGCCAGCAGTCACGAGGGGACAGAGACCTACGAGCAGTACTTC.

Concerning this clone: Other DNA sequences in this specimen translate into the identical CDR3. This chain connects TRBV19 to TRBJ2-7; tentative D call: TRBD1 (5 bases). In germline, CDR1 is LNHDA, CDR2 SQIVND (reference sequence). The germline V and J ends were trimmed by 5 bases and 1 base, with 9 bases remaining between them. This CDR3 comprises 13 residues. CDR3 protein: CASSPRQSYEQYF. The CDR3, as DNA: TGTGCCAGTAGTCCGCGACAGTCCTACGAGCAGTACTTC.

The chain combines TRBV7-9 with TRBJ2-7; 7 bases match TRBD2. This CDR3 has 17 residues. CDR1 and CDR2 from the germline V gene are SEHNR and FQNEAQ (reference sequence). Germline trimming cut 5 bases from V and 3 bases from J; bases unmatched to any gene: 16. Here the CDR3 reads CASSLPDGGRAIYEQYF. The CDR3 coding sequence is TGTGCCAGCAGCCTACCGGATGGGGGGAGGGCCATCTACGAGCAGTACTTC.

V usage is TRBV5-1 and J usage is TRBJ2-1; TRBD2 matches at 10 bases. This CDR3 spans 17 amino acids. Germline trimming cut 4 bases from V and 5 bases from J; bases unmatched to any gene: 12. In germline, CDR1 is SGHRS, CDR2 YFSETQ. This chain's CDR3 is CASSQNRLAGLNNEQFF. CDR3 DNA: TGCGCCAGCAGCCAGAATCGACTAGCGGGTCTAAACAATGAGCAGTTCTTC.

The chain couples TRBV5-1 to TRBJ2-1; 7 bases fit TRBD1. The V and J ends lost 1 base and 0 bases, in that order; junction bases with no gene match: 1. Per germline, CDR1 SGHRS and CDR2 YFSETQ. The CDR3 totals 15 residues. DNA of the CDR3: TGCGCCAGCAGCTTGTACAGGGGCTCCTACAATGAGCAGTTCTTC. It encodes CASSLYRGSYNEQFF.

This clone was found once. The chain links TRBV7-2 to TRBJ2-1, with D possibly matching TRBD2 (5 bases). Germline values: CDR1 SGHTA, CDR2 FQGNSA. Trimming cost V 4 bases and J 4 bases, with 14 bases left between them. The CDR3 is made up of 15 amino acids. The CDR3 region has the DNA TGTGCCAGCAGCTCAATACTAGGTGTTTACAATGAGCAGTTCTTC. It yields the protein CASSSILGVYNEQFF.

The V gene is TRBV10-3, the J gene TRBJ1-1; no definite D call. V was trimmed by 6 bases and J by 3 bases, leaving 14 bases between them. Germline V CDR1 and CDR2: ENHRY, SYGVKD. The CDR3 has 14 residues. CDR3 bases: TGTGCCATCAGCGTGACCGGGTCCTACACTGAAGCTTTCTTT. Translated: CAISVTGSYTEAFF.